The 2 T cell receptor beta chains in this list originate from one sample, sequenced in a study of CD8 T cells in ankylosing spondylitis. TCRdb analysed the 5' RACE reads with MiXCR anew, one entry per CDR3 protein. The table shows about 130,000 distinct CDR3 sequences, with over 7% occurring only once. The sample consisted of blood, either unsorted or a sorted T cell fraction (not recorded which). Every receptor here comes from a male donor with ankylosing spondylitis or in good health (not recorded which).

This clonotype was recorded many times. The chain combines TRBV7-4 with TRBJ2-5, with 9 bases identical to TRBD1. This CDR3 has 16 residues. With V trimmed by 2 bases and J by 3 bases, 7 bases remained unmatched. Germline values: CDR1 SGHVT, CDR2 SQSDAQ. The chain's CDR3 is CASSLSPGQGEETQYF. The CDR3, as DNA: TGTGCCAGCAGCTTATCCCCGGGACAGGGCGAAGAGACCCAGTACTTC. The full variable domain, its missing parts supplied by reference TRBV7-4 and TRBJ2-5, is GAGVSQSPRYKVAKRGRDVALRCDSISGHVTLYWYRQTLGQGSEVLTYSQSDAQRDKSGRPSGRFSAERPERSVSTLKIQRTEQGDSAVYLCASSLSPGQGEETQYFGPGTRLLVL.

V and J are TRBV3-1 and TRBJ2-7; 7 bases line up with TRBD2. The CDR3 is 13 residues long. V dropped 5 bases and J dropped 6; count of bases not matched to a gene: 7. Germline V lookup: CDR1 LGHDT, CDR2 YNNKEL (reference sequence). CDR3: CASSSGTRSEQYF. The CDR3 bases are TGTGCCAGCAGCAGCGGGACTCGCTCCGAGCAGTACTTC.